This T cell receptor (beta chain) was sequenced in a study of blood T cell repertoires in COVID-19. The data were produced by immunoSEQ multiplex PCR, yet TCRdb's version contains in-frame clones alone and is incomplete. Of 300,000 to 400,000 clones in the sample, about 86% were seen once. The V end was cut by 6 bases, the J end by 2 bases, with 13 bases between. Germline V CDR1 and CDR2: SQVTM, ANQGSEA. The CDR3 extends over 13 amino acids. The TCR comes from a woman aged 40 to 49 with acute COVID-19. The sequenced sample was PBMCs or T cells enriched from blood (not recorded which). The chain employs TRBV29-1 and TRBJ1-2; no clear D. The CDR3 sequence: CSVETGSNYGYTF. The CDR3 bases are TGCAGCGTCGAAACGGGATCCAACTATGGCTACACCTTC.